This paragraph reports one T cell receptor beta chain. Its target is not known. The sample belongs to a study of human T cells and chemical hapten exposure. The wider study: Once 0.01% DPC had been applied to the upper back by patch test, readings were taken at 6 days. Regarding the study as a whole: In the PT1 data, expanded TCR counts showed a positive correlation with patch test score.

CDR3 size: 13 residues. Germline assignment: CDR1 DFQATT and CDR2 SNEGSKA (reference sequence). Deletions cut 5 bases from V and 5 bases from J, with 15 bases between. Sample time point: patch test 3, about 24 weeks after DPC sensitization. Specified treatment: therapeutic diphenylcyclopropenone sensitization with weekly scalp DPC. The library put unique molecular identifiers onto individual cDNA molecules. Authors' data handling: Between 23,224 and 690,600 TCRs appeared in each sample, and the median stood at about 100,000. MiXCR, applied by TCRdb to the RACE reads, yields one record per CDR3 protein. The authors' filters were not applied to this entry. Of more than 80,000 distinct CDR3 sequences detected, 10% to 12% appear once; the ten largest clones hold around 3.8%.

This rearrangement joins TRBV20-1 to TRBJ2-5, with D tentatively TRBD2 (6 bases). The sequence was collected from a woman aged 50 to 60 with alopecia areata. Some clones in this sample may be carry-over from other donors' samples. Material: whole blood, obtained in connection with sensitization to the hapten diphenylcyclopropenone (DPC). CDR3: CSAPSGVSETQYF. The CDR3 region has the DNA TGCAGTGCTCCATCGGGAGTCTCGGAGACCCAGTACTTC.